These T cell receptor beta chains were read from a single sample in a study of Ad26.COV2.S vaccination and SARS-CoV-2 variants. Clones were read by immunoSEQ multiplex PCR, and TCRdb kept only the in-frame ones, dropping some. The sample has 450,000 to 550,000 clones, 89% seen once; the top ten hold about 2.5%. This specimen was peripheral blood, taken in a trial of Ad26.COV2.S vaccine versus placebo. These receptors all stem from a person aged 18-65 years who received the Ad26.COV2.S COVID-19 vaccine or a placebo. CDR3s include the opening cysteine and the closing phenylalanine or tryptophan. The order of the fields is J gene, V gene, clone size, CDR3 length, D gene, CDR3 DNA, CDR3 protein. A D gene is named only where the DNA matches it firmly. Some rows mark clone size as missing; the rest say once, few, many or name a class of expanded clone.

j_gene: TRBJ2-1; v_gene: TRBV11-1; abundance: NA; len: 15; d_gene: NA; CDR3nt: TGTGCCAGCAGCTTCTCCATACGCGACGAGAATGAGCAGTTCTTC; CDR3aa: CASSFSIRDENEQFF
j_gene: TRBJ1-1; v_gene: TRBV10-2; abundance: NA; len: 15; d_gene: NA; CDR3nt: TGCGCCAGCAGTGAGACGGGACACCTGAACACTGAAGCTTTCTTT; CDR3aa: CASSETGHLNTEAFF
j_gene: TRBJ2-1; v_gene: TRBV20-1; abundance: NA; len: 10; d_gene: NA; CDR3nt: TGCAGTGCTCATAAAAGGGAGCAGTTCTTC; CDR3aa: CSAHKREQFF
j_gene: TRBJ2-1; v_gene: TRBV5-5; abundance: once; len: 17; d_gene: NA; CDR3nt: TGTGCCAGCAGCTTGAGCAGGGGTATAAGCTCCTACAATGAGCAGTTCTTC; CDR3aa: CASSLSRGISSYNEQFF
j_gene: TRBJ1-6; v_gene: TRBV4-3; abundance: once; len: 15; d_gene: NA; CDR3nt: TGCGCCAGCAGCCAAGATGGGCAGGGATATTCACCCCTCCACTTT; CDR3aa: CASSQDGQGYSPLHF
j_gene: TRBJ2-1; v_gene: TRBV7-3; abundance: NA; len: 16; d_gene: NA; CDR3nt: TGTGCCAGCAGCCACACGGGTCAGGGATCCTACAATGAGCAGTTCTTC; CDR3aa: CASSHTGQGSYNEQFF
j_gene: TRBJ1-5; v_gene: TRBV9; abundance: NA; len: 13; d_gene: NA; CDR3nt: TGTGCCAGCAGCGTAGACACGGATCAGCCCCAGCATTTT; CDR3aa: CASSVDTDQPQHF
j_gene: TRBJ1-2; v_gene: TRBV24-1; abundance: NA; len: 16; d_gene: TRBD1; CDR3nt: TGTGCCACCAGTGACCACGACGACAGGGAAAACTATGGCTACACCTTC; CDR3aa: CATSDHDDRENYGYTF
j_gene: TRBJ1-5; v_gene: TRBV6-1; abundance: NA; len: 15; d_gene: NA; CDR3nt: TGTGCCAGCAGTGAAATCGGGTCAGGGGTTCAGCCCCAGCATTTT; CDR3aa: CASSEIGSGVQPQHF
j_gene: TRBJ1-1; v_gene: TRBV28; abundance: NA; len: 13; d_gene: NA; CDR3nt: TGTGCCAGCAGTTTGCTTGATCACCCGAAAGCTTTCTTT; CDR3aa: CASSLLDHPKAFF
j_gene: TRBJ1-2; v_gene: TRBV6-2/TRBV6-3; abundance: NA; len: 13; d_gene: TRBD1; CDR3nt: TGTGCCAGCAGTTACATAGGGGGCTCTGGCTACACCTTC; CDR3aa: CASSYIGGSGYTF
j_gene: TRBJ2-3; v_gene: TRBV25-1; abundance: NA; len: 18; d_gene: NA; CDR3nt: TGTGCCAGCAGTGAAGGCACCTTAAGGCGGGACCCCACAGATACGCAGTATTTT; CDR3aa: CASSEGTLRRDPTDTQYF
j_gene: TRBJ2-1; v_gene: TRBV21-1; abundance: NA; len: 19; d_gene: NA; CDR3nt: TGTGCCAGCGGTCCGACTGAACCCGAGACTAGTGGTGGTGTAGATGAGCAGTTCTTC; CDR3aa: CASGPTEPETSGGVDEQFF
j_gene: TRBJ2-2; v_gene: TRBV18; abundance: NA; len: 12; d_gene: NA; CDR3nt: TGTGCCAGCTCACCACCCGCCGGGGAGCTGTTTTTT; CDR3aa: CASSPPAGELFF
j_gene: TRBJ1-1; v_gene: TRBV14; abundance: NA; len: 15; d_gene: TRBD1; CDR3nt: TGTGCCAGCAGCCCCCAGACAGGGGCGGTCACTGAAGCTTTCTTT; CDR3aa: CASSPQTGAVTEAFF
j_gene: TRBJ2-7; v_gene: TRBV7-7; abundance: NA; len: 16; d_gene: NA; CDR3nt: TGTGCCAGCAGCTGCCCGCCGGCGGGGGCTTCCTACGAGCAGTACTTC; CDR3aa: CASSCPPAGASYEQYF
j_gene: TRBJ2-2; v_gene: TRBV7-9; abundance: NA; len: 15; d_gene: NA; CDR3nt: TGTGCCAGCAGCGTAGGAACAGTGAACACCGGGGAGCTGTTTTTT; CDR3aa: CASSVGTVNTGELFF
j_gene: TRBJ2-1; v_gene: TRBV7-2; abundance: NA; len: 11; d_gene: NA; CDR3nt: TGTGCCAGCAAAAGGGGCAATGAGCAGTTCTTC; CDR3aa: CASKRGNEQFF
j_gene: TRBJ1-2; v_gene: TRBV19; abundance: NA; len: 14; d_gene: NA; CDR3nt: TGTGCCAGTAGTAATTTACAGGGTTCCTATGGCTACACCTTC; CDR3aa: CASSNLQGSYGYTF
j_gene: TRBJ1-3; v_gene: TRBV7-2; abundance: NA; len: 15; d_gene: NA; CDR3nt: TGTGCCAGCAGCCTACGGACCTACCCCGGAAACACCATATATTTT; CDR3aa: CASSLRTYPGNTIYF